This TCR beta chain was sequenced for a study of blood T cell repertoires in COVID-19. Study-wide background: Sources were T cells, B-cell-depleted T cells, or PBMCs; the material itself was cDNA or gDNA.

The CDR3 contains 16 residues. Germline CDR1 MNHEY, CDR2 SMNVEV (reference sequence). V dropped 8 bases and J dropped 6; count of bases not matched to a gene: 10. Original analysis: Quantification of nucleated cells was approximated via reference gene primer amplification. Clones were read by immunoSEQ multiplex PCR, and TCRdb kept only the in-frame ones, dropping some. V and J calls and clone size come straight from that table; D and trimming were deduced from the DNA. The sample lists just over 300,000 clones, about 91% occurring once. Participant age was roughly 18 to 89 years, and participants resided in 24 US areas. Participant reports of clinical history set cohort assignment.

Sequencing input: PBMCs or T cells enriched from blood (not recorded which). The clonotype was recovered from a woman between 18 and 30 years old who had recovered from COVID-19. The V call is TRBV27, the J call TRBJ2-3; TRBD2 matches 14 bases. The CDR3 here is CASLPRTSGRRDTQYF. In DNA form, the CDR3 reads TGTGCCAGCCTCCCCCGGACTAGCGGGAGGAGGGATACGCAGTATTTT.